The next 21 T cell receptor beta chains were all read from a single sample in a study of beta chain features in type 1 diabetes. Study-level points and caveats: There was a moderate but significant shortening of TCRB CDR3s in all four CD4+ subsets of Type 1 diabetes patients.

Of the isolated RNA, all was reverse transcribed, and so the sequenced material was expressed TCRB transcripts. Here immunoSEQ multiplex PCR was the method, and the copy in TCRdb shows in-frame clones only, minus some. The sample lists a few hundred thousand clones, roughly 14% occurring once. No antigen is known for these receptors. The specimen sequenced was naive CD4+ T cells from blood. The receptors here all came from a woman under 30 with type 1 diabetes.

This clone was observed a few times. The chain joins TRBV28 to TRBJ2-3; no firm D call. The germline V gene has CDR1 MDHEN and CDR2 SYDVKM. The CDR3 consists of 13 residues. V lost 3 bases, J lost 4 bases, and 8 bases lay in between. The CDR3 sequence: CASSFQLSDTQYF. Here the CDR3 DNA reads TGTGCCAGCAGTTTTCAGTTATCAGATACGCAGTATTTT.

The chain is built from TRBV28 and TRBJ2-5; tentative D call: TRBD2 (6 bases). The germline V gene has CDR1 MDHEN and CDR2 SYDVKM. The CDR3 has 14 residues. V dropped 6 bases and J dropped 5 bases, with 16 bases sitting between them. The CDR3 bases are TGTGCCAGCAGGGAAGGCGGGACGGGGGAGACCCAGTACTTC. This sequence encodes CASREGGTGETQYF. The variable domain in full, with the rest retrieved from reference TRBV28 and TRBJ2-5, is DVKVTQSSRYLVKRTGEKVFLECVQDMDHENMFWYRQDPGLGLRLIYFSYDVKMKEKGDIPEGYSVSREKKERFSLILESASTNQTSMYLCASREGGTGETQYFGPGTRLLVL.

In this sample, this clone turned up a few times. The chain joins TRBV27 to TRBJ2-3; maybe TRBD1 (6 bases). There are 14 residues in the CDR3. CDR1 MNHEY and CDR2 SMNVEV come from the germline V gene (reference sequence). Trimming removed 3 bases at V and 0 bases at J, with 7 bases between. The chain's CDR3 is CASSFGQSTDTQYF. The CDR3 DNA reads as TGTGCCAGCAGTTTCGGACAGAGCACAGATACGCAGTATTTT.

This clone turned up a few times. This chain joins TRBV4-1 and TRBJ1-5, with D unclear. The CDR3 has 14 amino acids. V gave up 0 bases and J gave up 0 bases, with 3 bases separating them. Germline assignment: CDR1 MGHRA and CDR2 YSYEKL. The CDR3 here is CASSQDHSNQPQHF. As DNA, the CDR3 is TGCGCCAGCAGCCAAGATCATAGCAATCAGCCCCAGCATTTT.

This clone was detected a few times. The V gene is TRBV5-1, the J gene TRBJ2-1, with D tentatively TRBD2 (5 bases). Germline V gene sequence: CDR1 SGHRS, CDR2 YFSETQ. Trimming stripped 2 bases from V and 3 bases from J, with 21 bases between. The CDR3 contains 18 residues. CDR3 nucleotides: TGCGCCAGCAGCTTTCGTGACTCTTACCAGAGGGTCTACAATGAGCAGTTCTTC. Translating it yields CASSFRDSYQRVYNEQFF. The complete variable domain, with remaining parts taken from reference TRBV5-1 and TRBJ2-1, reads KAGVTQTPRYLIKTRGQQVTLSCSPISGHRSVSWYQQTPGQGLQFLFEYFSETQRNKGNFPGRFSGRQFSNSRSEMNVSTLELGDSALYLCASSFRDSYQRVYNEQFFGPGTRLTVL.

Only a few counts were recorded for this clone. This sequence joins TRBV2 and TRBJ2-1; 10 nucleotides align to TRBD1. From germline, CDR1 is SNHLY and CDR2 FYNNEI. Unmatched junction bases numbered 4, after V lost 4 bases and J lost 7 bases. The CDR3 is 14 amino acids. The CDR3 spells CASSGQGALNEQFF. For the CDR3, the DNA is TGTGCCAGCAGTGGACAGGGGGCTCTGAATGAGCAGTTCTTC.

The table lists this clone with many counts. The chain links TRBV20-1 to TRBJ2-5; D is uncertain. CDR1 DFQATT and CDR2 SNEGSKA come from the germline V gene (reference sequence). V lost 3 bases, J lost 3 bases, and 2 bases lay in between. The CDR3 has 10 amino acids. The CDR3 here is CSASKETQYF. DNA of the CDR3: TGCAGTGCTAGTAAAGAGACCCAGTACTTC.

This clone was seen a handful of times. This chain connects TRBV10-3 to TRBJ2-3; 11 positions match TRBD2. The junction had 8 bases not matched to a gene; V was cut back by 0 bases and J by 0 bases. CDR1 and CDR2 (germline): ENHRY, SYGVKD. The CDR3 is 19 residues long. The CDR3 DNA reads as TGTGCCATCAGTGAGTCGAGACTAGCGGGATCCCCTAGCACAGATACGCAGTATTTT. It encodes CAISESRLAGSPSTDTQYF.

Turning to this clone: Within the sample, other DNA sequences also encode this same CDR3. The chain couples TRBV30 to TRBJ2-3; D unclear. Germline V CDR1 and CDR2: GTSNPN, SVGIG (reference sequence). This CDR3 comprises 12 residues. V was pared by 2 bases and J by 0 bases, with 3 bases between. The CDR3 loop is CAWSPSTDTQYF. The CDR3 region has the DNA TGTGCCTGGAGTCCGAGCACAGATACGCAGTATTTT.

The rearrangement joins TRBV25-1 to TRBJ2-4; possible D gene TRBD2, 6 bases. Germline V lookup: CDR1 MGHDK, CDR2 SYGVNS. The V end was cut by 4 bases, the J end by 2 bases, with 15 bases between. The CDR3 is 16 amino acids. CDR3 nucleotide sequence: TGTGCCAGCAGTGTAGGCGGGACGGGGTCCAAAAACATTCAGTACTTC. Translation gives CASSVGGTGSKNIQYF.

The table lists this clone with a few counts. V gene TRBV7-2 combines with J gene TRBJ1-1, with 8 bases matching TRBD1. CDR3 length: 16 residues. CDR1 SGHTA and CDR2 FQGNSA come from the germline V gene. J was trimmed by 0 bases and V by 4 bases; bases with no gene match: 7. The CDR3 DNA reads as TGTGCCAGCAGCTCCCCCGGGACAGGTTTGAACACTGAAGCTTTCTTT. It codes for CASSSPGTGLNTEAFF.

This clone was seen a handful of times. V and J are TRBV2 and TRBJ1-5; no definite D call. CDR3 length: 11 residues. The V gene lost 8 bases and the J gene lost 1 base, with 3 bases spanning the gap. Germline V gene sequence: CDR1 SNHLY, CDR2 FYNNEI. In nucleotides, the CDR3 is TGTGCCAGCGGCAGCAATCAGCCCCAGCATTTT. Translated, it gives CASGSNQPQHF.

The chain combines TRBV27 with TRBJ2-7, with TRBD2 as a possible D gene (6 bases). This CDR3 region has 14 residues. Germline V CDR1 and CDR2: MNHEY, SMNVEV (reference sequence). The V end was cut by 8 bases, the J end by 3 bases, with 17 bases between. CDR3: CASPRGLAIYEQYF. The CDR3 nucleotides are TGTGCCAGCCCCCGGGGCCTAGCGATCTACGAGCAGTACTTC.

The CDR3 nucleotides read TGTGGTTGCAGCGGGACAGATACGCAGTATTTT. Translation gives CGCSGTDTQYF. This rearrangement joins TRBV30 to TRBJ2-3, with D possibly matching TRBD2 (6 bases). The CDR3 runs 11 residues. Germline V CDR1 and CDR2: GTSNPN, SVGIG (reference sequence).

In this sample, this clone turned up a few times. The chain combines TRBV6-6 with TRBJ1-2; 7 bases are shared with TRBD1. The V gene end was trimmed by 6 bases and the J gene end by 1 base; junction bases not matched to a gene: 2. Germline assignment: CDR1 MNHNY and CDR2 SVGAGI (reference sequence). The CDR3 totals 13 residues. The CDR3 DNA reads TGTGCCAGCAGCTGGGACAGTAACTATGGCTACACCTTC. It translates to CASSWDSNYGYTF.

This clone was detected only a few times. The chain is built from TRBV30 and TRBJ2-7; 9 bases fit TRBD1. V lost 1 base and J lost 5; bases outside the gene matches: 3. Germline CDR1 GTSNPN, CDR2 SVGIG (reference sequence). The CDR3 is made up of 13 amino acids. CDR3 region: CAWSGGTGNEQYF. The CDR3 region has the DNA TGTGCCTGGAGTGGGGGGACAGGGAACGAGCAGTACTTC.

There are a few counts of this clone. The chain recombines TRBV25-1 with TRBJ2-1, with 15 bases identical to TRBD2. Germline V CDR1 and CDR2: MGHDK, SYGVNS. V gave up 3 bases and J gave up 0 bases; unmatched junction bases: 0. The CDR3 sequence is 17 residues long. Here the CDR3 reads CASSEGLAGGSYNEQFF. The CDR3, as DNA: TGTGCCAGCAGTGAGGGACTAGCGGGGGGCTCCTACAATGAGCAGTTCTTC.

The sample holds a few counts of this clone. The chain uses TRBV30 and TRBJ2-2, with D maybe TRBD1 (5 bases). Germline-derived CDR1 and CDR2 are GTSNPN and SVGIG (reference sequence). This CDR3 has 17 residues. CDR3 sequence: CAGALETRGINTGELFF. In DNA, the CDR3 is TGTGCTGGAGCCCTAGAAACAAGGGGAATAAACACCGGGGAGCTGTTTTTT.

This chain links TRBV11-2 with TRBJ2-3; 12 nucleotides agree with TRBD2. Trimming at V came to 4 bases and at J to 2 bases, leaving 4 bases not matched to a gene. CDR1 and CDR2 (germline): SGHAT, FQNNGV. This CDR3 spans 16 amino acids. CDR3 residues: CASSSLAGGVTDTQYF. In DNA form, the CDR3 reads TGTGCCAGCAGCTCCCTAGCGGGAGGGGTCACAGATACGCAGTATTTT.

This clone was detected a few times. The V gene is TRBV10-3, the J gene TRBJ2-1; 8 nucleotides line up with TRBD1. This CDR3 contains 14 residues. Germline-derived CDR1 and CDR2 are ENHRY and SYGVKD. The V segment lost 4 bases and the J segment 7 bases; nucleotides outside the gene matches: 6. CDR3: CAISGGTGPNEQFF. Here the CDR3 DNA reads TGTGCCATCAGTGGAGGGACAGGACCTAATGAGCAGTTCTTC.

This clone was counted only a few times. The V call is TRBV11-2, the J call TRBJ2-1; D gene uncertain. V lost 1 base, J lost 5 bases, and 6 bases lay in between. This CDR3 is built from 13 residues. Germline V CDR1 and CDR2: SGHAT, FQNNGV. The CDR3 coding sequence is TGTGCCAGCAGCTTAGGACAACACAATGAGCAGTTCTTC. Translating it yields CASSLGQHNEQFF. Filled out from reference TRBV11-2 and TRBJ2-1, the complete variable domain reads EAGVAQSPRYKIIEKRQSVAFWCNPISGHATLYWYQQILGQGPKLLIQFQNNGVVDDSQLPKDRFSAERLKGVDSTLKIQPAKLEDSAVYLCASSLGQHNEQFFGPGTRLTVL.